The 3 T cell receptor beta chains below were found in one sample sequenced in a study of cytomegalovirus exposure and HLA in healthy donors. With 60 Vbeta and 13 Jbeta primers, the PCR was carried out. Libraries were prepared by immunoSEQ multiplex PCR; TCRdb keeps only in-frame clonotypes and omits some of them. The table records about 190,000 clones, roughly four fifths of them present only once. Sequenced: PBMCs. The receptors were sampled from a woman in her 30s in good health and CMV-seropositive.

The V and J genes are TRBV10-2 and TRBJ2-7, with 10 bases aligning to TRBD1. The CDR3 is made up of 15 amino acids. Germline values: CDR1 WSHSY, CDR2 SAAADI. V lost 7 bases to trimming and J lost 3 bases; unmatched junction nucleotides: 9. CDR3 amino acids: CASTAGTGVRYEQYF. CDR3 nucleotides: TGCGCCAGCACCGCCGGGACAGGGGTCCGCTACGAGCAGTACTTC.

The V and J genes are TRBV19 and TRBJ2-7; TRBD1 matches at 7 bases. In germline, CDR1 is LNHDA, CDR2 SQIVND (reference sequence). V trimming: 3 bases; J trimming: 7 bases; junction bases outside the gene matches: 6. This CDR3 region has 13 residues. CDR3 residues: CASSIPDRREQYF. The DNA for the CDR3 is TGTGCCAGTAGTATCCCGGACAGGAGAGAGCAGTACTTC.

The CDR3 region is CASGYRGGNQPQHF. The CDR3 DNA sequence: TGTGCCAGCGGATACAGGGGTGGCAATCAGCCCCAGCATTTT. The chain joins TRBV28 to TRBJ1-5; 7 nucleotides line up with TRBD1. The V gene end was trimmed by 8 bases and the J gene end by 2 bases; junction bases not matched to a gene: 6. Looked up from germline, CDR1 is MDHEN and CDR2 is SYDVKM. The length of the CDR3 is 14 residues. Combining the CDR3 with reference TRBV28 and TRBJ1-5 gives the whole variable domain DVKVTQSSRYLVKRTGEKVFLECVQDMDHENMFWYRQDPGLGLRLIYFSYDVKMKEKGDIPEGYSVSREKKERFSLILESASTNQTSMYLCASGYRGGNQPQHFGDGTRLSIL.